This TCR beta chain was obtained from a study of CD4 and CD8 cells across lung adenocarcinoma regions. This clonotype has a count of ten or more. Localized lung adenocarcinoma, a non-small cell lung cancer, affected the donors. The CDR3 is 16 residues long. Per the germline V gene, CDR1 is MNHNS and CDR2 is SASEGT. The V gene lost 3 bases and the J gene lost 5 bases, with 17 bases spanning the gap. Each CDR3 protein is one row after TCRdb ran MiXCR on the PCR reads. The sample records 20,000 to 25,000 distinct CDR3 sequences, roughly 54% being singletons. This receptor was taken from a female donor with lung adenocarcinoma. The CD4 and CD8 labels of this study may be unreliable. The sequencing input was CD8+ T cells from the center of a lung tumor. The gene calls are TRBV6-1 and TRBJ2-1; D uncertain. The CDR3 sequence is CASSDPRPSLNNEQFF. The CDR3 DNA reads TGTGCCAGCAGTGATCCTCGGCCTTCCCTTAACAATGAGCAGTTCTTC.